The next 7 T cell receptor beta chains were all read from a single sample in a study of molecular identifiers for immune sequencing clone quantification. Each CDR3 protein is one row after TCRdb ran MiXCR on the PCR reads. The sample lists about 510,000 distinct CDR3 sequences, over 20% occurring once. The specimen was naive CD8+ T cells from blood, with Jurkat cell RNA spiked in. Subset noted: FACS-sorted CD8+CD4-CCR7+CD45RA+ naive T cells. The receptor set was obtained from a human donor in good health. Some libraries in this study had Jurkat cell RNA spiked in.

The V gene is TRBV24-1, the J gene TRBJ2-1, with D tentatively TRBD1 (5 bases). V was cut by 1 base and J by 6 bases, with 15 bases left in between. The CDR3 covers 16 residues. Germline CDR1 and CDR2: KGHDR and SFDVKD. The CDR3 region has the DNA TGTGCCACCAGTGATTTCGGCAGGGATGGTATCAATGAGCAGTTCTTC. Amino acid sequence: CATSDFGRDGINEQFF.

Ten or more counts support this clonotype. The J gene is TRBJ2-7, the V gene TRBV5-1; 8 bases line up with TRBD2. Unmatched junction bases numbered 0, after V lost 4 bases and J lost 3 bases. The CDR3 sequence is 12 residues long. CDR1 is SGHRS and CDR2 is YFSETQ in the germline V gene. DNA for the CDR3: TGCGCCAGCAGCCGGGAGGGCTACGAGCAGTACTTC. It translates to CASSREGYEQYF.

In this sample, this clonotype turned up many times. The DNA of the CDR3 is TGTGCCAGCAGTTGGGTCCAAGAGACCCAGTACTTC. Translating it yields CASSWVQETQYF. The chain employs TRBV6-2 or TRBV6-3 and TRBJ2-5; unclear D gene. Germline CDR1 reads MNHEY; CDR2 reads SVGEGT. V lost 4 bases, J lost 1 base, and 4 bases lay in between. This CDR3 has 12 amino acids.

The chain couples TRBV23-1 to TRBJ1-2, with D possibly being TRBD1 (6 bases). TRBV23-1 is marked as an open reading frame, function uncertain. V lost 4 bases to trimming and J lost 6 bases, with 21 bases between them. The CDR3 consists of 16 residues. The CDR3 DNA follows: TGCGCCAGCAGTCTAACAGGGATGCGCTTAAGTCATGGCTACACCTTC. Its protein is CASSLTGMRLSHGYTF.

This clonotype showed up just a few times. The chain uses TRBV20-1 and TRBJ2-2; no reliable D call. From germline, CDR1 is DFQATT and CDR2 SNEGSKA (reference sequence). Between the trimmed V and J ends, which lost 0 bases and 6 bases, there was a span of 8 bases. The CDR3 contains 13 residues. CDR3 in amino acids: CSARDPVAGELFF. The DNA for the CDR3 is TGCAGTGCTAGAGACCCTGTGGCCGGGGAGCTGTTTTTT.

In this sample, this clonotype turned up a few times. The rearrangement joins TRBV9 to TRBJ2-3, with TRBD2 matching over 9 bases. With 0 bases clipped from V and 1 base from J, the junction kept 9 bases outside the gene matches. The length of the CDR3 is 18 residues. The germline V gene has CDR1 SGDLS and CDR2 YYNGEE. CDR3 DNA: TGTGCCAGCAGCGTAGGCCCTCCGACTAGCGGAGGCACAGATACGCAGTATTTT. Translating gives CASSVGPPTSGGTDTQYF.

This clonotype was seen only a few times. V gene TRBV11-2 combines with J gene TRBJ2-1; D gene unclear. V was shortened by 3 bases and J by 6 bases, with 12 bases between the two germline ends. Germline lookup yields CDR1 SGHAT and CDR2 FQNNGV. This CDR3 has 14 amino acids. This CDR3 reads CASSFSGQVNEQFF. CDR3 sequence (DNA): TGTGCCAGCAGCTTTTCGGGCCAGGTCAATGAGCAGTTCTTC. Using reference TRBV11-2 and TRBJ2-1 for the parts outside the CDR3, the full variable domain is EAGVAQSPRYKIIEKRQSVAFWCNPISGHATLYWYQQILGQGPKLLIQFQNNGVVDDSQLPKDRFSAERLKGVDSTLKIQPAKLEDSAVYLCASSFSGQVNEQFFGPGTRLTVL.